The TCR beta chain under discussion was sequenced for a study of cytomegalovirus exposure and HLA in healthy donors. Across the whole study: When just under 400 donors were genotyped, roughly four fifths of them were found to fall in the Caucasian-associated ancestry cluster. Whole-study results and caveats: One later analysis reportedly identified an Asian-associated ancestry cluster that showed fewer N-insertions than the approximately 600-donor mean.

Concerning this clone: What it binds is not known.

PCR amplification relied on 60 Vbeta primers (plus 13 Jbeta primers). The method was immunoSEQ multiplex PCR; TCRdb's version includes in-frame clones alone and lacks a portion of them. This sample's table has about 77,000 clones. The germline V gene has CDR1 SQVTM and CDR2 ANQGSEA. This CDR3 spans 17 amino acids. V gave up 0 bases and J gave up 0 bases, with 16 bases separating them. The sample comprised PBMCs. The TCR sequence derives from a man aged 45 to 65 in good health and CMV-seropositive. V usage is TRBV29-1 and J usage is TRBJ2-3, with D perhaps matching TRBD1 (6 bases). For the CDR3, the DNA is TGCAGCGTTGAAGAGGGAGAAGGACAGCCTAGCACAGATACGCAGTATTTT. It encodes CSVEEGEGQPSTDTQYF.